These 24 T cell receptor beta chains share one sample of origin, sequenced in a study of radiotherapy plus CTLA-4 blockade in lung cancer. The table came from immunoSEQ multiplex PCR; TCRdb's copy has only in-frame clones and leaves some out. The table records 35,000 to 40,000 clones, 80% to 90% of them present only once. Here the sequenced sample was peripheral blood, taken from a patient treated with radiotherapy plus ipilimumab. The receptors stem from a human donor with non-small cell lung cancer whose response to radiotherapy plus ipilimumab could not be evaluated.

V usage is TRBV6-5 and J usage is TRBJ2-6, with D perhaps matching TRBD2 (5 bases). Germline V gene sequence: CDR1 MNHEY, CDR2 SVGAGI. The CDR3 runs 16 residues. V was trimmed by 0 bases and J by 3 bases, leaving 9 bases between them. The CDR3, as DNA: TGTGCCAGCAGTTACTCGGAGAGCGGTGGGGCCAACGTCCTGACTTTC. Protein sequence: CASSYSESGGANVLTF.

The chain links TRBV5-4 to TRBJ1-2; the D is unclear. Trimming removed 2 bases from V and 7 bases from J, with 6 bases in between. Germline CDR1 reads SGHNT; CDR2 reads YYREEE (reference sequence). This CDR3 has 11 residues. The CDR3 DNA reads TGTGCCAGCAGCTTTGAGGGTGGCTACACCTTC. Its translation is CASSFEGGYTF.

This chain joins TRBV2 and TRBJ2-5; TRBD2 is a possible D gene (6 bases). V lost 4 bases and J lost 2, with 17 bases in between. CDR1 SNHLY and CDR2 FYNNEI come from the germline V gene. This CDR3 has 16 amino acids. Written as DNA, the CDR3 is TGTGCCAGCAGTGGGGGCCTCCTAGCGCTTCAAGAGACCCAGTACTTC. Protein sequence: CASSGGLLALQETQYF.

The gene calls are TRBV27 and TRBJ2-3, with 9 positions matching TRBD2. The germline V gene has CDR1 MNHEY and CDR2 SMNVEV (reference sequence). Trimming at V came to 6 bases and at J to 1 base, leaving 2 bases not matched to a gene. The CDR3 is 14 amino acids. The CDR3 here is CASRPSGGTDTQYF. The DNA for the CDR3 is TGTGCCAGCAGACCTAGCGGGGGCACAGATACGCAGTATTTT.

The chain combines TRBV4-2 with TRBJ1-2, with D hard to call. V lost 7 bases and J 5 bases, leaving 14 bases between the germline ends. The germline V gene has CDR1 LGHNA and CDR2 YNFKEQ. There are 13 residues in the CDR3. CDR3 DNA sequence: TGTGCCAGCACCGCGAGGGAAGGGTATGGCTACACCTTC. It yields the protein CASTAREGYGYTF.

The gene calls are TRBV13 and TRBJ2-1; D call uncertain. In germline, CDR1 is PRHDT, CDR2 FYEKMQ (reference sequence). This CDR3 is built from 12 residues. With 5 bases removed from V and 14 bases from J, the gap between germline ends came to 16 bases. CDR3 sequence reads: CASSRLEDDEFF. The CDR3 region has the DNA TGTGCCAGCAGCCGCCTTGAGGATGATGAGTTCTTC.

J is TRBJ2-7 and V is TRBV7-6, with 7 positions matching TRBD1. The germline CDR1 and CDR2 sequences are SGHVS and FNYEAQ. J gave up 5 bases and V 5 bases, and 12 bases lay outside the gene matches. The CDR3 loop spans 15 amino acids. In DNA, the CDR3 is TGTGCCAGCAGCACGCGACAGGGTACTGGTCACGAGCAGTACTTC. The encoded protein is CASSTRQGTGHEQYF.

The chain recombines TRBV4-1 with TRBJ2-6, with D unclear. The CDR3 runs 14 residues. Germline V CDR1 and CDR2: MGHRA, YSYEKL. V lost 4 bases and J lost 1, with 5 bases in between. CDR3 nucleotide sequence: TGCGCCAGCAGCCCACTATCTGGGGCCAACGTCCTGACTTTC. It is translated as CASSPLSGANVLTF.

The genes are TRBV7-2 and TRBJ2-1; 8 bases fit TRBD1. This CDR3 has 15 amino acids. V was clipped by 5 bases and J by 3 bases; unmatched bases: 6. Germline V gene lookup returns CDR1 SGHTA and CDR2 FQGNSA. The CDR3 DNA sequence: TGTGCCAGCAGCCCGCAGGGGGCTGGCTACAATGAGCAGTTCTTC. It specifies CASSPQGAGYNEQFF.

The rearrangement uses TRBV6-1 and TRBJ1-1; D unresolved. The germline gives CDR1 MNHNS, CDR2 SASEGT. The CDR3 runs 15 residues. Trimming cost V 5 bases and J 4 bases, with 17 bases left between them. The CDR3 here is CASSNDSFPGTEAFF. CDR3 DNA: TGTGCCAGCAGTAACGACTCCTTCCCGGGCACTGAAGCTTTCTTT.

CDR3 protein: CASKGLEGTQYF. The DNA for the CDR3 is TGCGCCAGCAAAGGACTAGAGGGGACCCAGTACTTC. The V call is TRBV4-1, the J call TRBJ2-5; 7 bases agree with TRBD2. The CDR3 covers 12 residues. With V trimmed by 7 bases and J by 7 bases, 6 bases remained unmatched. Germline V gene lookup returns CDR1 MGHRA and CDR2 YSYEKL.

The chain recombines TRBV2 with TRBJ2-5, with D perhaps matching TRBD2 (6 bases). The DNA end lines up better with TRBJ2-7; the J call may be wrong. Germline V gene sequence: CDR1 SNHLY, CDR2 FYNNEI. CDR3 length equals 13 residues. CDR3 nucleotides: TGTGTCCGAGGGAGGACGAGCTCCTACGAGCAGTACTTC. The encoded protein is CVRGRTSSYEQYF.

The gene calls are TRBV7-8 and TRBJ2-1; no clear D gene. Germline V gene lookup returns CDR1 SGHVS and CDR2 FQNEAQ. The germline V and J ends were trimmed by 6 bases and 3 bases, with 9 bases remaining between them. The CDR3 has 13 residues. The CDR3 nucleotides are TGTGCCAGCAGGGCATCGGGCTACAATGAGCAGTTCTTC. Encoded protein: CASRASGYNEQFF.

This clone came up once. This chain uses TRBV19 with TRBJ1-5, with 8 bases aligning to TRBD1. The CDR3 has 15 residues. Germline CDR1 and CDR2: LNHDA and SQIVND (reference sequence). The V and J ends lost 9 bases and 1 base, in that order; junction bases with no gene match: 8. The CDR3 protein is CASILQGASNQPQHF. For the CDR3, the DNA is TGTGCCAGCATACTTCAGGGGGCAAGCAATCAGCCCCAGCATTTT.

The V gene is TRBV11-2, the J gene TRBJ1-1, with D hard to call. CDR1 is SGHAT and CDR2 is FQNNGV in the germline V gene. The CDR3 is made up of 13 amino acids. V was shortened by 1 base and J by 1 base, with 4 bases between the two germline ends. DNA of the CDR3: TGTGCCAGCAGCTTAGTAGCGAACACTGAAGCTTTCTTT. Translated: CASSLVANTEAFF.

This chain joins TRBV7-2 and TRBJ2-3, with D hard to call. The CDR3 has 13 amino acids. V dropped 5 bases and J dropped 5 bases, with 11 bases sitting between them. In germline, CDR1 is SGHTA, CDR2 FQGNSA. CDR3 in amino acids: CASSASQLDTQYF. The CDR3 nucleotides are TGTGCCAGCAGCGCGTCCCAACTAGATACGCAGTATTTT.

This clone is a singleton in its sample. V gene TRBV28 combines with J gene TRBJ1-4; no reliable D call. CDR1 MDHEN and CDR2 SYDVKM come from the germline V gene. The CDR3 sequence is 15 residues long. With 6 bases removed from V and 3 bases from J, the gap between germline ends came to 14 bases. The CDR3 here is CASRPSTGSNEKLFF. CDR3 in DNA: TGTGCCAGCAGACCATCGACTGGCTCTAATGAAAAACTGTTTTTT. Using reference TRBV28 and TRBJ1-4 for the parts outside the CDR3, the full variable domain is DVKVTQSSRYLVKRTGEKVFLECVQDMDHENMFWYRQDPGLGLRLIYFSYDVKMKEKGDIPEGYSVSREKKERFSLILESASTNQTSMYLCASRPSTGSNEKLFFGSGTQLSVL.

The CDR3 region is CASGGEYQETQYF. The CDR3 nucleotides are TGTGCCAGCGGTGGAGAGTACCAAGAGACCCAGTACTTC. The rearrangement joins TRBV6-1 to TRBJ2-5; no clear D. Per germline, CDR1 MNHNS and CDR2 SASEGT. This CDR3 spans 13 amino acids. Trimming took off 8 bases at V and 0 bases at J, with 10 bases between the two ends.

V and J are TRBV10-3 and TRBJ2-1; D possibly corresponds to TRBD2 (6 bases). V was trimmed by 0 bases and J by 12 bases, leaving 21 bases between them. The CDR3 runs 16 residues. Germline lookup yields CDR1 ENHRY and CDR2 SYGVKD. The chain's CDR3 is CAISESTGGFTMRQFF. DNA for the CDR3: TGTGCCATCAGTGAGTCGACCGGGGGTTTTACAATGAGGCAGTTCTTC.

This clone was observed a few times. V gene TRBV9 combines with J gene TRBJ2-7; 11 positions agree with TRBD1. V was pared by 3 bases and J by 3 bases, with 2 bases of the junction left unmatched. The CDR3 spans 14 residues. The germline V gene has CDR1 SGDLS and CDR2 YYNGEE. CDR3 in amino acids: CASSAGQGVYEQYF. The DNA of the CDR3 is TGTGCCAGCAGCGCGGGACAGGGGGTCTACGAGCAGTACTTC.

This sequence joins TRBV5-4 and TRBJ2-7; D perhaps matches TRBD1 (6 bases). TRBJ2-1 explains the end of the DNA better; the J call may be wrong. Germline lookup yields CDR1 SGHNT and CDR2 YYREEE (reference sequence). There are 16 residues in the CDR3. The CDR3 DNA follows: TGTGCCAGCAGCTCCCCCGGACAGAGCTCCTACAATGAGCAGTTCTTC. This translates into CASSSPGQSSYNEQFF.

The V gene is TRBV28, the J gene TRBJ1-4, with TRBD1 identical over 10 bases. Germline V CDR1 and CDR2: MDHEN, SYDVKM. With 8 bases clipped from V and 6 bases from J, the junction kept 9 bases outside the gene matches. This CDR3 is 15 amino acids long. The CDR3 DNA follows: TGTGCCAGCGGGTCACCCGGGACAGGGGATGAAAAACTGTTTTTT. This translates into CASGSPGTGDEKLFF.

The chain has TRBV7-2 and TRBJ2-7; D ambiguous. Germline V gene sequence: CDR1 SGHTA, CDR2 FQGNSA. V gave up 1 base and J gave up 3 bases, with 7 bases separating them. CDR3 length: 13 amino acids. The CDR3 loop is CASSLGFSYEQYF. The CDR3 DNA reads as TGTGCCAGCAGCTTAGGGTTCAGCTACGAGCAGTACTTC.

The chain joins TRBV6-6 to TRBJ2-5; 8 nucleotides agree with TRBD2. CDR1 MNHNY and CDR2 SVGAGI come from the germline V gene (reference sequence). The V segment lost 2 bases and the J segment 7 bases; nucleotides outside the gene matches: 6. The CDR3 is made up of 14 amino acids. The CDR3 nucleotides read TGTGCCAGCAGTTACGTAAGCGGGGGAGGGACCCAGTACTTC. This encodes CASSYVSGGGTQYF.